The source of this TCR beta chain is a study of T-cell reconstitution after alpha-beta-depleted transplantation in children (dated by TCRdb to the mid-2010s). General notes on the study: The study quantitatively tracked T-cell immune reconstitution after TCRalphabeta/CD19-depleted allogeneic hematopoietic cell transplantation in children using TCR repertoire profiling. Overall results and qualifications from the work: The apparently early alphabetaT-cell count recovery about two months after transplant was reportedly dependent on only several hundred rapidly expanded clones derived from non-depleted graft cells. Over subsequent months, a decline in hyperexpanded clone frequencies was noted, and after one year, T-cell counts and TCRbeta diversity were mostly ascribed to newly produced T cells. In some patients, the high TCRbeta diversity seen at day 60 was put down to recipient T cells and intrathymic progenitors that had survived conditioning.

The treatment or condition label of this sample denotes: allogeneic hematopoietic cell transplantation with graft depleted of TCRalphabeta T cells and CD19 B cells. Transplant recipients were children who received TCRalphabeta/CD19-depleted allogeneic hematopoietic cell grafts. Libraries came from PCR. Sequencer: Illumina HiSeq 2500. Molecular barcoding was employed in the preparation of TCR libraries, with unique molecular identifiers being used to normalize TCRbeta repertoire quantification. The public reads were run again by TCRdb, first through fastp at Q25 and then through MiXCR, and only productive beta chains were kept. Duplicate CDR3 protein sequences are folded into a single record with the most common DNA and genes. For this sample the table gives 490,000 or so distinct CDR3 sequences, of which about 10% were detected only once. The biggest ten clones account for 2% of the sample. This clonotype was observed at least ten times. Its cognate antigen has yet to be identified. One base away there is no much larger clone; base qualities are not given.

The CDR3 contains 14 residues, cysteine and phenylalanine counted. Only CDR3 DNA is held: 42 bases, read in frame from base 1. The germline V gene sets CDR1 to ENHRY and CDR2 to SYGVKD. V gives up 4 bases and J gives up 2 bases, and the segment between their germline ends measures 12 bases. This sequence was found in a child aged 2-15 years with inherited bone marrow failure, due to receive a stem cell transplant. Here the chain combines TRBV10-3 and TRBJ2-7, and the D gene may be TRBD1, 6 bases matching. Material: PBMCs, obtained before TCRalphabeta/CD19-depleted stem cell transplant. CDR3 region: CAISAGAGPYEQYF. The DNA sequence reads TGTGCCATCAGTGCAGGGGCAGGGCCCTACGAGCAGTACTTC.